This T cell receptor beta chain emerged from a study of beta chain features in type 1 diabetes. Study results and caveats: Diminished insertions and augmented deletions at VDJ junctions characterized type 1 diabetes patients.

This clone appeared a single time. The antigen is not known. One junction end does not reproduce the germline sequence, and a read error may be involved. Once sorted, every population was more than 98% pure. Expressed TCRB transcripts were sequenced after all isolated RNA was converted to cDNA. Here immunoSEQ multiplex PCR was the method, and the copy in TCRdb shows in-frame clones only, minus some. The sample yields some 270,000 clones, 13% to 15% seen once. This TCR was sampled from a woman between 40 and 50 years old in good health. Input material: naive CD4+ T cells from blood.

As DNA, the CDR3 is TGTGCCGCCAGCAGAGTTCGGGACAGGGTAACAGATACGCAGTATTTT. Translation: CAASRVRDRVTDTQYF. The chain links TRBV15 to TRBJ2-3, with 9 bases that match TRBD1. The CDR3 is 16 residues long. Germline CDR1 and CDR2: LNHNV and YYDKDF (reference sequence).